The rows below give T cell receptor beta chains drawn from one sample of a study of T cell responses to AZD1222 COVID-19 vaccine. Using immunoSEQ multiplex PCR, the repertoire was profiled, and TCRdb retains in-frame clones only, with some absent. Found here are around 94,000 clones, 70% to 90% of them singletons; the top ten hold roughly 14%. Specimen: peripheral blood, collected on day 0 of AZD1222 vaccination. These receptor sequences come from an adult in good health. CDR3s include the opening cysteine and the closing phenylalanine or tryptophan. A D gene is named only where the DNA matches it firmly. Size tells how often a clone was seen (once, few, many) or the class of an expanded clone, and some rows leave it out.

.	.	TRBV11-2	TRBJ2-7	TGTGCCAGCAGCTTAGCCCTAGAAAGGTACTTC	CASSLALERYF
.	TRBD2	TRBV7-3	TRBJ2-2	TGTGCCAGCAGCTTAGCGACTAGCGGGGTCACCGGGGAGCTGTTTTTT	CASSLATSGVTGELFF
.	.	TRBV30	TRBJ2-4	TGTGCCTGGAACGTAGGGGACATTCAGTACTTC	CAWNVGDIQYF
.	.	TRBV21-1	TRBJ1-1	TGTGCCAGCAGCAAAGTACTCGGGAGGACGAGACAGGGAGGCACTGAAGCTTTCTTT	CASSKVLGRTRQGGTEAFF
.	TRBD1	TRBV5-4	TRBJ2-5	TGTGCCAGCAGCTTCACAGGGGCCCAAGAGACCCAGTACTTC	CASSFTGAQETQYF
.	.	TRBV9	TRBJ1-5	TGTGCCAGCAGCGTAGACGCCGATCAGCCCCAGCATTTT	CASSVDADQPQHF
.	.	TRBV4-3	TRBJ1-2	TGCGCCAGCAGCCCCTCGAGAAGGAGCCCCTACACCTTC	CASSPSRRSPYTF
.	.	TRBV28	TRBJ1-6	TGTGCCAGCAGTACCCGGACCTCCCTGGCTGATTCACCCCTCCACTTT	CASSTRTSLADSPLHF
.	.	TRBV7-6	TRBJ2-7	TGTGCCAGCAGCTCCAGGACAGTCCCCTACGAGCAGTACTTC	CASSSRTVPYEQYF
.	TRBD1	TRBV19	TRBJ1-5	TGTGCCAGTATCGATGCGGACAGGGCTAGCAATCAGCCCCAGCATTTT	CASIDADRASNQPQHF
.	.	TRBV28	TRBJ2-2	TGTGCCAGCCCAAGTACCCTCAGGGTAAATCGGGCCACCGGGGAGCTGTTTTTT	CASPSTLRVNRATGELFF
.	.	TRBV12-3/TRBV12-4	TRBJ2-4	TGTGCCAGCAGCGGGGGAACCAGAAACATTCAGTACTTC	CASSGGTRNIQYF
.	.	TRBV29-1	TRBJ2-7	TGCAGCGTTGGGGGCTCCTACGAGCAGTACTTC	CSVGGSYEQYF
few	.	TRBV5-4	TRBJ2-7	TGTGCCAGCAGCACGCCGGAGGACATTACCTACGAGCAGTACTTC	CASSTPEDITYEQYF
once	.	TRBV5-5	TRBJ1-5	TGTGCCAGCAGCTTGACGGGGCCGCCCTTAGAGCCCCAGCATTTT	CASSLTGPPLEPQHF
.	.	TRBV6-4	TRBJ2-1	TGTGCCAGCAGTGTGGCTACTCAAACCACACACAATGAGCAGTTCTTC	CASSVATQTTHNEQFF
.	.	TRBV7-9	TRBJ2-7	TGTGCCAGCAGCGTCCTGGGGTCCGAGCAGTACTTC	CASSVLGSEQYF
.	TRBD1	TRBV28	TRBJ1-5	TGTGCCAGCAGGCTGAGGACAGGGGGATATCAGCCCCAGCATTTT	CASRLRTGGYQPQHF
.	.	TRBV19	TRBJ2-3	TGTGCCAGTAGCCCGGGACTTTCCACAGATACGCAGTATTTT	CASSPGLSTDTQYF
once	TRBD2	TRBV5-4	TRBJ2-1	TGTGCCAGCAGCTTAACTAGCGGGGTTTACAATGAGCAGTTCTTC	CASSLTSGVYNEQFF
few	.	TRBV6-5	TRBJ1-6	TGTGCCAGCAGTTCTTTAAATAATTCACCCCTCCACTTT	CASSSLNNSPLHF
once	TRBD1	TRBV9	TRBJ1-4	TGTGCCAGCTCCGAGACAGGGGGCATGGAAAAACTGTTTTTT	CASSETGGMEKLFF
.	TRBD1	TRBV19	TRBJ1-4	TGTGCCAGTAGTTTCAGGACAGGGGTAGGCGAAAAACTGTTTTTT	CASSFRTGVGEKLFF
once	TRBD1	TRBV6-1	TRBJ1-6	TGTGCCAGCAGTGAAACCGGACAGGGTAATTCACCCCTCCACTTT	CASSETGQGNSPLHF
.	TRBD2	TRBV7-6	TRBJ2-5	TGTGCCAGCAGCTTAGTAGGATGGACTAGCGGGGGGGCACTACCGGAGACCCAGTACTTC	CASSLVGWTSGGALPETQYF
.	.	TRBV5-1	TRBJ1-2	TGCGCCAGCAGCTTAGCAGGGGTTGGGAACTATGGCTACACCTTC	CASSLAGVGNYGYTF
.	.	TRBV28	TRBJ1-5	TGTGCCAGCAGTCAATCTCGCGGACAGTCGGGTCAGCCCCAGCATTTT	CASSQSRGQSGQPQHF
few	.	TRBV5-1	TRBJ1-2	TGCGCCAGCAGCACTGGACTGTTCTATGGCTACACCTTC	CASSTGLFYGYTF
.	.	TRBV10-1	TRBJ2-1	TGCGCCAGCAGTCGGATGGGTTCCTACAATGAGCAGTTCTTC	CASSRMGSYNEQFF
once	TRBD1	TRBV29-1	TRBJ1-6	TGCAGCGTACAATCCGGGACAGGGGGCGATTCACCCCTCCACTTT	CSVQSGTGGDSPLHF
.	TRBD2	TRBV13	TRBJ2-3	TGTGCCAGCAGTTCCGGACTAGCGACAGATACGCAGTATTTT	CASSSGLATDTQYF
.	TRBD1	TRBV7-2	TRBJ1-1	TGTGCCAGCAGCTTATGGTTACAGGGGGTGGGGAACACTGAAGCTTTCTTT	CASSLWLQGVGNTEAFF
.	TRBD2	TRBV4-2	TRBJ2-3	TGTGCCAGCAGCCGACTAGCGGGGCTTACAGATACGCAGTATTTT	CASSRLAGLTDTQYF
.	.	TRBV19	TRBJ2-7	TGTGCCAGTAGTATACAGGGAGGCCGGGGCGAGCAGTACTTC	CASSIQGGRGEQYF
.	TRBD2	TRBV30	TRBJ2-3	TGTGCCTGGAGTGTTTCCCCCGGGACTAGCGGTACGCAGTATTTT	CAWSVSPGTSGTQYF
.	TRBD1	TRBV7-2	TRBJ2-1	TGTGCCAGCAGCTTCGGACAGGGGGCGTTCAGTGAGCAGTTCTTC	CASSFGQGAFSEQFF
.	TRBD2	TRBV5-8	TRBJ2-1	TGTGCCAGCAGCTACTCGGGACTAGCGGGGGGGAGCTCCTACAATGAGCAGTTCTTC	CASSYSGLAGGSSYNEQFF
once	.	TRBV11-3	TRBJ2-5	TGTGCCAGCAGCCCGGGGGGCCCTCAGGAGACCCAGTACTTC	CASSPGGPQETQYF
.	.	TRBV18	TRBJ1-2	TGTGCCAGCTCACCAGCGAATAACTATGGCTACACCTTC	CASSPANNYGYTF
few	TRBD1	TRBV13	TRBJ2-1	TGTGCCAGCAGCTCCAGGGGGAATGAGCAGTTCTTC	CASSSRGNEQFF
.	.	TRBV6-2/TRBV6-3	TRBJ2-2	TGTGCCAGCAGTAGAGACCGCGGGGCCGGGGAGCTGTTTTTT	CASSRDRGAGELFF
.	.	TRBV27	TRBJ2-7	TGTGCCAGCAGTGACAGAAATCCCTACGAGCAGTACTTC	CASSDRNPYEQYF
.	.	TRBV5-8	TRBJ2-1	TGTGCCAGCAGCTTGGATCTGGGTCGGTACAATGAGCAGTTCTTC	CASSLDLGRYNEQFF
once	.	TRBV18	TRBJ2-5	TGTGCCAGCTCATCCCGGGGTGGGGAGACCCAGTACTTC	CASSSRGGETQYF
.	TRBD2	TRBV7-2	TRBJ2-2	TGTGCCAGCCCCGGGGGGGCGGTCGTCACCGGGGAGCTGTTTTTT	CASPGGAVVTGELFF
.	TRBD1	TRBV19	TRBJ1-4	TGTGCCAGTAGTGCCCCTCGGGACAGGGGAGGAAAACTGTTTTTT	CASSAPRDRGGKLFF
.	.	TRBV9	TRBJ1-1	TGTGCCAGCAGCGTAGGAACAGGGCAGGAGTACACTGAAGCTTTCTTT	CASSVGTGQEYTEAFF
.	TRBD1	TRBV30	TRBJ2-7	TGTGCCTCGAACAGGGGGCGGCAGGACGAGCAGTACTTC	CASNRGRQDEQYF
once	.	TRBV30	TRBJ1-2	TGTGCCTGGAGCGGAGGGTCTGGCTACACCTTC	CAWSGGSGYTF
.	.	TRBV5-4	TRBJ2-2	TGTGCCAGCAGCGCGGTGGGGAGCGAGGGCACCGGGGAGCTGTTTTTT	CASSAVGSEGTGELFF
.	.	TRBV5-6	TRBJ2-3	TGTGCCAGCAGCTATGTGGGGGGTCGGGGAGATACGCAGTATTTT	CASSYVGGRGDTQYF
few	.	TRBV30	TRBJ2-5	TGTGCCTGGAGCCTTTGGGGCGGGGAGACCCAGTACTTC	CAWSLWGGETQYF
.	.	TRBV2	TRBJ1-1	TGTGCCAGCAGTGGGGGGGGGTTAGATTCGGCCACTGAAGCTTTCTTT	CASSGGGLDSATEAFF